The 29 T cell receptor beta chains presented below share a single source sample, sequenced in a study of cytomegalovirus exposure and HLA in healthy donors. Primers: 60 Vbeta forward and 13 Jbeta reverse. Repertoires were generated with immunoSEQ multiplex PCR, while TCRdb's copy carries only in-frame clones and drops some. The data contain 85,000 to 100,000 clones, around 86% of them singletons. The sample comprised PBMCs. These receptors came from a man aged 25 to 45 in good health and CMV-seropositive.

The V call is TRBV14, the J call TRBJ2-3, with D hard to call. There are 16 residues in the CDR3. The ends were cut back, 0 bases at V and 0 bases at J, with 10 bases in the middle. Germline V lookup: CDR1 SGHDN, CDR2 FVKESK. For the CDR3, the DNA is TGTGCCAGCAGCCAAGAGACTGTAATCAGCACAGATACGCAGTATTTT. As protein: CASSQETVISTDTQYF.

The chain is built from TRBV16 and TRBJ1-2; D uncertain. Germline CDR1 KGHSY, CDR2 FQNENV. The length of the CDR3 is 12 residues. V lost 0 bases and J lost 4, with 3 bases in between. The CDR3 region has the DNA TGTGCCAGCAGCCAATCGAGCTATGGCTACACCTTC. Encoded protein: CASSQSSYGYTF. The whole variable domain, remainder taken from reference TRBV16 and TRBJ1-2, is GEEVAQTPKHLVRGEGQKAKLYCAPIKGHSYVFWYQQVLKNEFKFLISFQNENVFDETGMPKERFSAKCLPNSPCSLEIQATKLEDSAVYFCASSQSSYGYTFGSGTRLTVV.

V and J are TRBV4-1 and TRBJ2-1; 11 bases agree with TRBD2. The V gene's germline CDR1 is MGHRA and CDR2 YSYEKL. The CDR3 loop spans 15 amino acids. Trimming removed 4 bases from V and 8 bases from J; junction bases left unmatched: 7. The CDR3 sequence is CASSRLAGGIDEQFF. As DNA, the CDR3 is TGCGCCAGCAGCCGGTTAGCGGGAGGGATTGATGAGCAGTTCTTC.

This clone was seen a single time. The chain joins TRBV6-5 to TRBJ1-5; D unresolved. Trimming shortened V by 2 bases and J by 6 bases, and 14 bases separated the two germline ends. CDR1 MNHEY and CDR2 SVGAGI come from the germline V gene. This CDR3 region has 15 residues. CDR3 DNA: TGTGCCAGCAGTTACGGGCCTGAAGAATCTCAGCCCCAGCATTTT. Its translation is CASSYGPEESQPQHF.

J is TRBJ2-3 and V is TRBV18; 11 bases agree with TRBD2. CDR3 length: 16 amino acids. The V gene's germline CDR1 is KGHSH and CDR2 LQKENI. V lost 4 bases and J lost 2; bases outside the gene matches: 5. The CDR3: CASSHGTSGSTDTQYF. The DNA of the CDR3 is TGTGCCAGCTCACACGGGACTAGCGGATCCACAGATACGCAGTATTTT. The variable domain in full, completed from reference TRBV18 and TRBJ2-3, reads NAGVMQNPRHLVRRRGQEARLRCSPMKGHSHVYWYRQLPEEGLKFMVYLQKENIIDESGMPKERFSAEFPKEGPSILRIQQVVRGDSAAYFCASSHGTSGSTDTQYFGPGTRLTVL.

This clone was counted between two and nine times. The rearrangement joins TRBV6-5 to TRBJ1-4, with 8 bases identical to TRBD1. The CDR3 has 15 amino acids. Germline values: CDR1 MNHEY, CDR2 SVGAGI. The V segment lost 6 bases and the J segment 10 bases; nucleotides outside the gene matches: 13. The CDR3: CASRRMDRVYGKLFF. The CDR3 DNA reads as TGTGCCAGCAGACGAATGGACAGGGTATACGGAAAACTGTTTTTT.

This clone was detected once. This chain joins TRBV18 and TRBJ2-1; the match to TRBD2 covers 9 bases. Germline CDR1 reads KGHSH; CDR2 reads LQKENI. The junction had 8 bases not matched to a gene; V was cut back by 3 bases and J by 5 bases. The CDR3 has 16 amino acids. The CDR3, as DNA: TGTGCCAGCTCACCCCTTCTGACTAGCGGAGACAATGAGCAGTTCTTC. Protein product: CASSPLLTSGDNEQFF.

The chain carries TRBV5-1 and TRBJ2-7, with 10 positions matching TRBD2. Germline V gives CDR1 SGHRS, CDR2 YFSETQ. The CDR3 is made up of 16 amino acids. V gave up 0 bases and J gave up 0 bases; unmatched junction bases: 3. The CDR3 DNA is TGCGCCAGCAGCTTGGGCACTAGCGGGAACTCCTACGAGCAGTACTTC. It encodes CASSLGTSGNSYEQYF.

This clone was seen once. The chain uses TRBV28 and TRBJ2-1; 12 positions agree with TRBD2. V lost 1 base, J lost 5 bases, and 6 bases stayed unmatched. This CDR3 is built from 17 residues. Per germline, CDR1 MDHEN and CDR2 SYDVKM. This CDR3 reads CASSLSPLAGGNNEQFF. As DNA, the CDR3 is TGTGCCAGCAGTTTATCCCCACTAGCGGGAGGAAACAATGAGCAGTTCTTC.

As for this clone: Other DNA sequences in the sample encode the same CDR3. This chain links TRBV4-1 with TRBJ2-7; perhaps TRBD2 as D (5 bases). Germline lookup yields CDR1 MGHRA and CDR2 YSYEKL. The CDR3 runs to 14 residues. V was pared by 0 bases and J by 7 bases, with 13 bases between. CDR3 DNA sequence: TGCGCCAGCAGCCAAGATCCCGGGCGGAGGGAGCAGTACTTC. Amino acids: CASSQDPGRREQYF.

The CDR3 nucleotides are TGTGCCTGGAGTCAAGGGGTCGAGCAGTACTTC. It is translated as CAWSQGVEQYF. The rearrangement uses TRBV30 and TRBJ2-7; TRBD1 might be the D (5 bases). The CDR3 has 11 residues. V was pared by 2 bases and J by 6 bases, with 8 bases between. Germline assignment: CDR1 GTSNPN and CDR2 SVGIG (reference sequence).

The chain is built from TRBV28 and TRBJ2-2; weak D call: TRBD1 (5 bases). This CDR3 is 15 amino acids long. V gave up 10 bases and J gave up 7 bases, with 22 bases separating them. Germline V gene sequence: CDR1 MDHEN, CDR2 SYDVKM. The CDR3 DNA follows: TGTGCCACCAACCAAGGACACCCCTTGGGCGGGGAGCTGTTTTTT. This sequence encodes CATNQGHPLGGELFF.

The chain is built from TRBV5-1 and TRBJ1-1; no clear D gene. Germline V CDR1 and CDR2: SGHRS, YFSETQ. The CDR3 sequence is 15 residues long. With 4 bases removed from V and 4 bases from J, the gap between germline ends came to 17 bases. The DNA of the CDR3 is TGCGCCAGCAGCCCTGGGCGGGCAGGAGGCACTGAAGCTTTCTTT. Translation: CASSPGRAGGTEAFF. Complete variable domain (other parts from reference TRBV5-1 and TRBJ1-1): KAGVTQTPRYLIKTRGQQVTLSCSPISGHRSVSWYQQTPGQGLQFLFEYFSETQRNKGNFPGRFSGRQFSNSRSEMNVSTLELGDSALYLCASSPGRAGGTEAFFGQGTRLTVV.

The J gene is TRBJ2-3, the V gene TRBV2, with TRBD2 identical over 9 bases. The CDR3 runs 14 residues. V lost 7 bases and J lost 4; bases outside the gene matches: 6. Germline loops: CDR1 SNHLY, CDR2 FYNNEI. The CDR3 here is CASKRAGGADTQYF. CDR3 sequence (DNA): TGTGCCAGCAAGAGAGCGGGAGGAGCAGATACGCAGTATTTT.

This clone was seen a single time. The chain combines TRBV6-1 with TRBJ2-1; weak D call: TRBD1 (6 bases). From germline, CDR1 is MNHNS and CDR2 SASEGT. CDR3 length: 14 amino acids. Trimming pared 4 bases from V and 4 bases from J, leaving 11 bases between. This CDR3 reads CASSAVRGYNEQFF. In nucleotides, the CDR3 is TGTGCCAGCAGTGCTGTAAGGGGGTACAATGAGCAGTTCTTC.

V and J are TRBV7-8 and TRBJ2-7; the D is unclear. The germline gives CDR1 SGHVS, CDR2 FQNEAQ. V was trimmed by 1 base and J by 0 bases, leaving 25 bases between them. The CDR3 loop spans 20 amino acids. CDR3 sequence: CASSLGLVLARPKTSYEQYF. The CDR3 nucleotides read TGTGCCAGCAGCTTAGGTTTAGTGTTGGCCAGGCCAAAAACCTCCTACGAGCAGTACTTC.

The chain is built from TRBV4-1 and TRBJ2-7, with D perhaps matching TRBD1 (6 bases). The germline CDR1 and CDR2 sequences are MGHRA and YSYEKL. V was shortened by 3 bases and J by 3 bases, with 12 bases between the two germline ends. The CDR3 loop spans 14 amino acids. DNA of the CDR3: TGCGCCAGCAGCCATGGAGACAGGTTCTACGAGCAGTACTTC. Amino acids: CASSHGDRFYEQYF.

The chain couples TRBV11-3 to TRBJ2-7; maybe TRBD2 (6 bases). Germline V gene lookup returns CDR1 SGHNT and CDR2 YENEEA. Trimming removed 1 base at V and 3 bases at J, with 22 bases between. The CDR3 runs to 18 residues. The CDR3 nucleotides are TGTGCCAGCAGCTTAGTCTCGACGGGGCGGGGATCCCGCTACGAGCAGTACTTC. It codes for CASSLVSTGRGSRYEQYF. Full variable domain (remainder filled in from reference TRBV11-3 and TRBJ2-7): EAGVVQSPRYKIIEKKQPVAFWCNPISGHNTLYWYLQNLGQGPELLIRYENEEAVDDSQLPKDRFSAERLKGVDSTLKIQPAELGDSAVYLCASSLVSTGRGSRYEQYFGPGTRLTVT.

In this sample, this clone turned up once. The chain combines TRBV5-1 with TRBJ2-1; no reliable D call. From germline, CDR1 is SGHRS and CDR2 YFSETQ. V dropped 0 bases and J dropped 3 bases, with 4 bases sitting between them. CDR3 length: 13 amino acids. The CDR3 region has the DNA TGCGCCAGCAGCTTGGGCGACTACAATGAGCAGTTCTTC. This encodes CASSLGDYNEQFF.

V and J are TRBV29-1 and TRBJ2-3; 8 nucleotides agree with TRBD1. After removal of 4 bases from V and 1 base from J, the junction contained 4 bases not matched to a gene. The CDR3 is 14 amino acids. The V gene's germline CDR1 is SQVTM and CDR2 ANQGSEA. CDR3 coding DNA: TGCAGCGTTGGATCCAGGGGGCGCACAGATACGCAGTATTTT. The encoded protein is CSVGSRGRTDTQYF.

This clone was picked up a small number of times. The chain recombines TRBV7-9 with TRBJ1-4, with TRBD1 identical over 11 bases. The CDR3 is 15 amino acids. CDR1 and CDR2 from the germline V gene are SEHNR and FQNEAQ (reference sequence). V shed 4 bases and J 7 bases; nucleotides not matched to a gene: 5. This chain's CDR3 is CASSWGQGESEKLFF. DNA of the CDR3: TGTGCCAGCAGCTGGGGACAGGGGGAAAGTGAAAAACTGTTTTTT.

CDR3 sequence reads: CASSSISGRSQYF. The CDR3 DNA sequence: TGTGCCAGCAGTTCGATTAGCGGGAGGTCCCAGTACTTC. J is TRBJ2-5 and V is TRBV28, with TRBD2 matching over 10 bases. The CDR3 runs 13 residues. With 4 bases clipped from V and 9 bases from J, the junction kept 5 bases outside the gene matches. The germline CDR1 and CDR2 sequences are MDHEN and SYDVKM.

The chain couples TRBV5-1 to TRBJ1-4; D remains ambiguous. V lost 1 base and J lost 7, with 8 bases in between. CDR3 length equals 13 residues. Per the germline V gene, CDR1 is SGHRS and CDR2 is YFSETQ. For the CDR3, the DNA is TGCGCCAGCAGCTTGCTAGGCAGTGAAAAACTGTTTTTT. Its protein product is CASSLLGSEKLFF.

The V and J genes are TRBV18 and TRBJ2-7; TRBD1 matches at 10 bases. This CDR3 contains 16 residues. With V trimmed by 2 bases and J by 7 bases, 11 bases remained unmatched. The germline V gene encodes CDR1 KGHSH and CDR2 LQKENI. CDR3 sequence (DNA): TGTGCCAGCTCACCATTCCGGGACAGGGGACCTGGGGAGCAGTACTTC. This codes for CASSPFRDRGPGEQYF. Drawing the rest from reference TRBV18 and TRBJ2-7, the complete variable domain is NAGVMQNPRHLVRRRGQEARLRCSPMKGHSHVYWYRQLPEEGLKFMVYLQKENIIDESGMPKERFSAEFPKEGPSILRIQQVVRGDSAAYFCASSPFRDRGPGEQYFGPGTRLTVT.

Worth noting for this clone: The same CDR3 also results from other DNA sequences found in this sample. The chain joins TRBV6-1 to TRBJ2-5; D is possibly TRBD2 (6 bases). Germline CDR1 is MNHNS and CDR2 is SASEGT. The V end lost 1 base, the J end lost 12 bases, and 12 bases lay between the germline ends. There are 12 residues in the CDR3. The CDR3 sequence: CASSEVASGEYF. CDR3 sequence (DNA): TGTGCCAGCAGTGAAGTAGCTTCGGGGGAGTACTTC.

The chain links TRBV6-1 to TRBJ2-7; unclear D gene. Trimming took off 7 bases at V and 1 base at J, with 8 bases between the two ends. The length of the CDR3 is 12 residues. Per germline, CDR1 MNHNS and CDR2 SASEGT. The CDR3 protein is CASKARSYEQYF. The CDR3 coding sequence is TGTGCCAGCAAGGCCAGGTCCTACGAGCAGTACTTC.

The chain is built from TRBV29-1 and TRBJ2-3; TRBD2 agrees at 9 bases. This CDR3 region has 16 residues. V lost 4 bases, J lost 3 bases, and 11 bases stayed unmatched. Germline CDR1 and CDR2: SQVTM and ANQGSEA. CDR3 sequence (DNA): TGCAGCGTTGGGGGAGGGGCGGGAGGGCCAACAGATACGCAGTATTTT. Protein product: CSVGGGAGGPTDTQYF.

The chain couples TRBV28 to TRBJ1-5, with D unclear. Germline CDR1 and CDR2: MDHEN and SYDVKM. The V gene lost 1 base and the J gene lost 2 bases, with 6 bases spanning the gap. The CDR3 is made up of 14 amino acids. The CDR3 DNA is TGTGCCAGCAGTTTATCCGTCGGCAATCAGCCCCAGCATTTT. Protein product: CASSLSVGNQPQHF.

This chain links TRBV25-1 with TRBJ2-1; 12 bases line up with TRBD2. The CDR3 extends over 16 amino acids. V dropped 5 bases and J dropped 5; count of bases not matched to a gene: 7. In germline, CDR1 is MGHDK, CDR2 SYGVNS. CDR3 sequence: CASSSLAGGPDNEQFF. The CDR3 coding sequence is TGTGCCAGCAGTTCCCTAGCGGGAGGGCCCGACAATGAGCAGTTCTTC.